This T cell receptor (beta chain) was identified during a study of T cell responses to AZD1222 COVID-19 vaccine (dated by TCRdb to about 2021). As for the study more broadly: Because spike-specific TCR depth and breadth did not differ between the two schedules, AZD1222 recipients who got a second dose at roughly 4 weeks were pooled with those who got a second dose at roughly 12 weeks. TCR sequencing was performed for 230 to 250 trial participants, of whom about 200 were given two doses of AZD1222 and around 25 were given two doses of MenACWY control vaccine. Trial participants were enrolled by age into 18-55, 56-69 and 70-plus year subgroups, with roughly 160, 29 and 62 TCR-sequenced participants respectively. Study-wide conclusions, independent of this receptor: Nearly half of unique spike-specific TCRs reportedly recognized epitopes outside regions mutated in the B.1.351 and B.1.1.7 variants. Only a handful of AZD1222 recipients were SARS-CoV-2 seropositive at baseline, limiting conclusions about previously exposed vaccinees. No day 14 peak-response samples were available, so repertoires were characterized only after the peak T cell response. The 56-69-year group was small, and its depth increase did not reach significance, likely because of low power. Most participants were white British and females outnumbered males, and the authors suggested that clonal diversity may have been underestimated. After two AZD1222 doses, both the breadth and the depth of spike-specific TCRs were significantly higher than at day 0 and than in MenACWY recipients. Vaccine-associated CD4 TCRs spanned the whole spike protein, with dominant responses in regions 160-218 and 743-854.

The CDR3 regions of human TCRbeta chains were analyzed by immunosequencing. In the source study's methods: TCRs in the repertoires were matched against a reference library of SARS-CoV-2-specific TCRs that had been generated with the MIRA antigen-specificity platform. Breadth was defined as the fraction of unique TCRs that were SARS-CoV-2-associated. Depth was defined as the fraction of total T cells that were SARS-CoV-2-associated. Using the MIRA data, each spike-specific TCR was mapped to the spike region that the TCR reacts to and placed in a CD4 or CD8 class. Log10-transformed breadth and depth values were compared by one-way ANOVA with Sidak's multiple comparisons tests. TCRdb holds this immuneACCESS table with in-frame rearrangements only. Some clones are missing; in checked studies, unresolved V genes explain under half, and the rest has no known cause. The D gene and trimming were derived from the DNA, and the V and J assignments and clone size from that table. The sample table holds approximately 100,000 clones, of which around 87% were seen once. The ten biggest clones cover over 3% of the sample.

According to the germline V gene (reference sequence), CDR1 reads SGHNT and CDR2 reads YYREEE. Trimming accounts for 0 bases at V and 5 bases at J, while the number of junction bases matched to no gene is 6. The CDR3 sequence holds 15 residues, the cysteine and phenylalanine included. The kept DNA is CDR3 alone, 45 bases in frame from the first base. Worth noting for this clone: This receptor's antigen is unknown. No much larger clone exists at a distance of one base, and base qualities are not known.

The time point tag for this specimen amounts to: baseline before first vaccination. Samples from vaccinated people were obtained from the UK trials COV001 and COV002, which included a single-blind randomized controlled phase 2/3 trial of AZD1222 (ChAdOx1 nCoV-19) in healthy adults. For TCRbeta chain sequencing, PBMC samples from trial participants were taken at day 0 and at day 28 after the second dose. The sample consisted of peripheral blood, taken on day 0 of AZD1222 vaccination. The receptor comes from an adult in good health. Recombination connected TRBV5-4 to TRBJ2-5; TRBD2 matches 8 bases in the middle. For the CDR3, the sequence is CASSLAGGPEETQYF. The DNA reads TGTGCCAGCAGCTTGGCGGGGGGGCCCGAGGAGACCCAGTACTTC.